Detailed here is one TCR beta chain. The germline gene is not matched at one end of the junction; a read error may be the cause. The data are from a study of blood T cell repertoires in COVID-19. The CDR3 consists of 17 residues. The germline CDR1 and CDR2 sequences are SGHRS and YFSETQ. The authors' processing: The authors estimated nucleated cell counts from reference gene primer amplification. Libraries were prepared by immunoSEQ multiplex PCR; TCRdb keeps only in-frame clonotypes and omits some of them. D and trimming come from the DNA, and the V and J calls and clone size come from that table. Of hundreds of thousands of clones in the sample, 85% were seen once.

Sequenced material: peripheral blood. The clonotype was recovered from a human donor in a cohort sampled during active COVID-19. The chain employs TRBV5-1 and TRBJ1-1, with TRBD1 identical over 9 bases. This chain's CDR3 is CASSSAHGTGLNAEAFF. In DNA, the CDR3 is TGCGCCAGCAGCTCGGCACACGGGACAGGGTTGAACGCTGAAGCTTTCTTT.